These 17 T cell receptor beta chains came from one sample sequenced in a study of blood T cell repertoires in COVID-19. Libraries were prepared by immunoSEQ multiplex PCR; TCRdb keeps only in-frame clonotypes and omits some of them. The sample records about 210,000 clones, 80% to 90% being singletons. The specimen sequenced was PBMCs or T cells enriched from blood (not recorded which). All receptors come from a young woman who had recovered from COVID-19.

This clone was recorded once. This chain uses TRBV5-4 with TRBJ1-2, with 10 bases matching TRBD1. There are 14 residues in the CDR3. Germline lookup yields CDR1 SGHNT and CDR2 YYREEE (reference sequence). V was pared by 0 bases and J by 6 bases, with 2 bases of the junction left unmatched. This CDR3 reads CASSLEGTGDGYTF. In nucleotides, the CDR3 is TGTGCCAGCAGCTTGGAGGGGACAGGGGATGGCTACACCTTC.

This chain links TRBV19 with TRBJ2-7, with D maybe TRBD2 (6 bases). V lost 3 bases and J lost 4, with 13 bases in between. The CDR3 consists of 14 residues. Germline CDR1 is LNHDA and CDR2 is SQIVND (reference sequence). CDR3 coding DNA: TGTGCCAGTAGTATTGGCGGGGTCGGTTACGAGCAGTACTTC. This translates into CASSIGGVGYEQYF.

The CDR3 loop is CASSWGGDGNYGYTF. The CDR3 nucleotides read TGTGCCAGCAGCTGGGGAGGGGACGGAAACTATGGCTACACCTTC. This chain links TRBV5-6 with TRBJ1-2; weak D call: TRBD1 (5 bases). This CDR3 is built from 15 residues. V was cut by 3 bases and J by 2 bases, with 14 bases left in between. CDR1 SGHDT and CDR2 YYEEEE come from the germline V gene.

V gene TRBV19 combines with J gene TRBJ1-2; D not certain. This CDR3 is 14 amino acids long. Germline loops: CDR1 LNHDA, CDR2 SQIVND (reference sequence). V was shortened by 6 bases and J by 5 bases, with 16 bases between the two germline ends. The CDR3 DNA is TGTGCCAGTAGCGAAGACCCGGGATGGTATGGCTACACCTTC. Amino acid sequence: CASSEDPGWYGYTF.

The CDR3 spells CASSEGTAYNQPQHF. The CDR3 DNA sequence: TGTGCCAGCAGTGAAGGGACAGCCTACAATCAGCCCCAGCATTTT. V usage is TRBV2 and J usage is TRBJ1-5; perhaps TRBD1 as D (6 bases). The V gene lost 1 base and the J gene lost 3 bases, with 10 bases spanning the gap. This CDR3 region has 15 residues. Germline V gives CDR1 SNHLY, CDR2 FYNNEI.

This chain joins TRBV7-6 and TRBJ2-1; the D gene is possibly TRBD1 (5 bases). V lost 7 bases to trimming and J lost 10 bases, with 17 bases between them. CDR1 SGHVS and CDR2 FNYEAQ come from the germline V gene. The length of the CDR3 is 13 residues. CDR3: CASNNRQGNEQFF. The CDR3 coding sequence is TGTGCCAGCAACAACCGGCAGGGAAACGAGCAGTTCTTC.

This rearrangement joins TRBV10-3 to TRBJ1-2; TRBD1 aligns across 9 bases. This CDR3 region has 15 residues. Looked up from germline, CDR1 is ENHRY and CDR2 is SYGVKD. V lost 8 bases to trimming and J lost 6 bases; unmatched junction nucleotides: 13. The CDR3 bases are TGTGCCATCCAGAACCGACAGGGGGGGACCCATGGCTACACCTTC. Translated, it gives CAIQNRQGGTHGYTF.

CDR3 loop: CASSQDPGQDETQYF. CDR3 DNA sequence: TGCGCCAGCAGCCAAGACCCAGGACAGGACGAGACCCAGTACTTC. The chain has TRBV4-1 and TRBJ2-5; 7 bases agree with TRBD1. The CDR3 covers 15 residues. Germline V gene data show CDR1 as MGHRA and CDR2 as YSYEKL. Losses at the gene ends were 0 bases for V and 5 bases for J; bases not matched to a gene: 6.

The chain links TRBV21-1 to TRBJ1-6. TRBV21-1 is labeled a pseudogene. The CDR3 has 15 residues. DNA for the CDR3: TGTGCCAGCAGCAAAGCGCGAAGGGGAGGATCACCCCTCCACTTT. This codes for CASSKARRGGSPLHF.

The chain employs TRBV11-2 and TRBJ2-1; 8 nucleotides align to TRBD2. The CDR3 length is 16 residues. The J segment lost 0 bases and the V segment lost 4 bases, leaving 5 bases of the junction unmatched. Germline V gives CDR1 SGHAT, CDR2 FQNNGV. This CDR3 is CASSSNSGDSYNEQFF. The CDR3 nucleotides are TGTGCCAGCAGCTCAAATAGCGGGGACTCCTACAATGAGCAGTTCTTC.

The chain joins TRBV14 to TRBJ1-1; possible D gene TRBD1, 6 bases. Germline V gene data show CDR1 as SGHDN and CDR2 as FVKESK. V dropped 6 bases and J dropped 1 base, with 12 bases sitting between them. CDR3 length equals 14 residues. Here the CDR3 reads CASRRQDTNTEAFF. Here the CDR3 DNA reads TGTGCCAGCAGACGACAGGACACGAACACTGAAGCTTTCTTT.

This clone was seen repeatedly, ten times or more. V is TRBV30 and J is TRBJ1-3, with unresolved D. V lost 2 bases and J lost 2, with 7 bases in between. The germline V gene has CDR1 GTSNPN and CDR2 SVGIG (reference sequence). The CDR3 is 13 amino acids. The CDR3 loop is CAWSWQAGNTIYF. In DNA form, the CDR3 reads TGTGCCTGGAGTTGGCAAGCTGGAAACACCATATATTTT.

The rearrangement links TRBV5-4 to TRBJ1-2; D is unresolved. CDR1 and CDR2 (germline): SGHNT, YYREEE (reference sequence). The CDR3 contains 13 residues. V lost 4 bases and J lost 8, with 15 bases in between. CDR3: CASSPGYTQGYTF. The DNA of the CDR3 is TGTGCCAGCAGCCCGGGATACACGCAGGGCTACACCTTC.

The chain joins TRBV4-1 to TRBJ2-7; TRBD1 matches 7 bases. In germline, CDR1 is MGHRA, CDR2 YSYEKL. The CDR3 spans 15 residues. V shed 1 base, J shed 3 bases, and the junction held 6 bases outside the gene matches. CDR3 bases: TGCGCCAGCAGCCAAGCTCCGGGACAGCACTACGAGCAGTACTTC. It specifies CASSQAPGQHYEQYF.

The chain links TRBV5-6 to TRBJ2-4, with D possibly TRBD2 on 5 matching bases. Germline assignment: CDR1 SGHDT and CDR2 YYEEEE. The CDR3 sequence is 11 residues long. The V end lost 1 base, the J end lost 12 bases, and 8 bases lay between the germline ends. CDR3 nucleotide sequence: TGTGCCAGCAGCTTGATGGAGGATCAGTACTTC. This translates into CASSLMEDQYF. The full variable domain, with the rest looked up from reference TRBV5-6 and TRBJ2-4, is DAGVTQSPTHLIKTRGQQVTLRCSPKSGHDTVSWYQQALGQGPQFIFQYYEEEERQRGNFPDRFSGHQFPNYSSELNVNALLLGDSALYLCASSLMEDQYFGAGTRLSVL.

This clone appeared once. The genes are TRBV11-3 and TRBJ2-3; D is unclear. The length of the CDR3 is 12 residues. Germline V gene sequence: CDR1 SGHNT, CDR2 YENEEA. Trimming removed 6 bases from V and 0 bases from J, with 4 bases in between. The CDR3, as DNA: TGTGCCAGCAGTCAGAGCACAGATACGCAGTATTTT. This translates into CASSQSTDTQYF. The full variable domain, with the rest looked up from reference TRBV11-3 and TRBJ2-3, is EAGVVQSPRYKIIEKKQPVAFWCNPISGHNTLYWYLQNLGQGPELLIRYENEEAVDDSQLPKDRFSAERLKGVDSTLKIQPAELGDSAVYLCASSQSTDTQYFGPGTRLTVL.

The rearrangement joins TRBV3-1 (or the pseudogene TRBV3-2) to TRBJ1-3; TRBD1 might be the D (5 bases). Trimming removed 4 bases at V and 3 bases at J, with 13 bases between. CDR1 and CDR2 from the germline V gene are LGHDT and YNNKEL (reference sequence). This CDR3 region has 15 residues. The CDR3: CASSPVGGFGNTIYF. The CDR3 DNA reads TGTGCCAGCAGCCCCGTGGGGGGGTTTGGAAACACCATATATTTT.